This TCR beta chain was identified during a study of beta chain features in type 1 diabetes. Study-wide results and caveats: All four CD4+ subsets of Type 1 diabetes patients contained TCRB CDR3s that were moderately but significantly shorter. Whether HLA type influences TCRB rearrangement remained unresolved here.

On this clone itself: Its specificity is unknown.

The V segment lost 5 bases and the J segment 5 bases; nucleotides outside the gene matches: 14. This CDR3 contains 17 residues. Germline loops: CDR1 MDHEN, CDR2 SYDVKM. As every portion of the isolated RNA was reverse transcribed, the sequencing read expressed TCRB transcripts. Sequencing was performed with immunoSEQ multiplex PCR; in TCRdb, only in-frame clones are kept and a portion is missing. The data hold tens of thousands of clones, with about 60% observed a single time. This TCR came from a woman between 25 and 40 years old with type 1 diabetes. This rearrangement joins TRBV28 to TRBJ1-1; TRBD1 matches at 10 bases. The sequenced material came from stem cell memory CD4+ T cells from blood. The CDR3 is CASSAMTGGANSTEAFF. The DNA of the CDR3 is TGTGCCAGCAGTGCCATGACAGGGGGCGCAAATTCGACTGAAGCTTTCTTT.